The 31 T cell receptor beta chains presented below share a single source sample, sequenced in a study of regulatory T cells in long-lasting Graves disease. The time point: persistent/refractory GD, antithyroid drugs over 5 years with positive TRAb. PBMC RNA was the source of the TCR library. Construction of the TCR beta libraries employed iRepertoire HTBI primers in conjunction with Arm-PCR of CDR3 regions. MiXCR, run by TCRdb on the multiplex PCR reads, gives a single entry per CDR3 protein. The sample holds about 450,000 distinct CDR3 sequences, around 20% seen once. The sequencing here drew on peripheral blood mononuclear cells (PBMCs), taken when the disease was refractory, from a patient treated with antithyroid drugs. All receptors come from a female donor with Graves disease.

This clonotype has a handful of counts. The CDR3 reads CSAGLAGGPGVGELFF. Here the CDR3 DNA reads TGCAGTGCCGGACTAGCGGGAGGGCCTGGTGTCGGGGAGCTGTTTTTT. The rearrangement links TRBV20-1 to TRBJ2-2; 15 bases align to TRBD2. This CDR3 comprises 16 residues. Trimming removed 6 bases from V and 7 bases from J; junction bases left unmatched: 9. CDR1 is DFQATT, CDR2 SNEGSKA, per germline (reference sequence).

The rearrangement links TRBV28 to TRBJ2-3; 7 nucleotides align to TRBD1. CDR1 is MDHEN and CDR2 is SYDVKM in the germline V gene. V trimming: 5 bases; J trimming: 3 bases; junction bases outside the gene matches: 8. CDR3 length equals 15 residues. The CDR3 coding sequence is TGTGCCAGCAGTAATTACAGGGGATCAACAGATACGCAGTATTTT. This translates into CASSNYRGSTDTQYF.

The J gene is TRBJ2-5, the V gene TRBV12-5, with 7 bases fitting TRBD2. The CDR3 contains 21 residues. With 4 bases clipped from V and 4 bases from J, the junction kept 27 bases outside the gene matches. From germline, CDR1 is LGHNT and CDR2 FRNRAP. CDR3 nucleotide sequence: TGTGCTAGTGGTTCCTCGGGGCTCTCTAGGGCTAGCGGCGCCCCCCGAGAGACCCAGTACTTC. As protein: CASGSSGLSRASGAPRETQYF.

This clonotype was recorded many times. V usage is TRBV28 and J usage is TRBJ2-7; possibly TRBD1 for D (5 bases). This CDR3 has 14 residues. Germline V gene lookup returns CDR1 MDHEN and CDR2 SYDVKM. V lost 6 bases and J lost 0, with 12 bases in between. The CDR3 sequence: CASRIQGSSYEQYF. CDR3 DNA: TGTGCCAGCAGGATTCAGGGAAGCTCCTACGAGCAGTACTTC.

The V call is TRBV6-2 or TRBV6-3, the J call TRBJ2-7, with a tentative D call TRBD2 (5 bases). CDR3 size: 13 residues. Germline V lookup: CDR1 MNHEY, CDR2 SVGEGT. Trimming took off 7 bases at V and 2 bases at J, with 12 bases between the two ends. The CDR3 region is CASNGEGTYEQYF. As DNA, the CDR3 is TGTGCCAGCAACGGCGAGGGTACCTACGAGCAGTACTTC.

This clonotype was counted a few times. J is TRBJ1-5 and V is TRBV7-8; TRBD1 might be the D (6 bases). This CDR3 has 12 amino acids. Deletions cut 8 bases from V and 7 bases from J, with 12 bases between. Germline CDR1 and CDR2: SGHVS and FQNEAQ. In DNA form, the CDR3 reads TGTGCCAGCTCGCAGGGGAAACAGCCCCAGCATTTT. This translates into CASSQGKQPQHF.

This clonotype was seen at least ten times. V gene TRBV2 combines with J gene TRBJ2-4, with TRBD2 identical over 9 bases. V gave up 2 bases and J gave up 8 bases; unmatched junction bases: 16. Germline V CDR1 and CDR2: SNHLY, FYNNEI. CDR3 length: 18 amino acids. DNA for the CDR3: TGTGCCAGCAGTGAAAGTCGGGCGTCTAGCGGGGCTCGGGACATTCAGTACTTC. Translation gives CASSESRASSGARDIQYF.

This clonotype appeared many times. As DNA, the CDR3 is TGCAGTGCTCGATACGGGACAGGGTTCAGCAATCAGCCCCAGCATTTT. As protein: CSARYGTGFSNQPQHF. The V gene is TRBV20-1, the J gene TRBJ1-5; TRBD1 matches 9 bases. V dropped 5 bases and J dropped 1; count of bases not matched to a gene: 9. CDR3 size: 16 residues. CDR1 is DFQATT and CDR2 is SNEGSKA in the germline V gene (reference sequence).

This clonotype has more than one count but fewer than ten. For the CDR3, the DNA is TGCAGTGCGAGACTTGACAGGGGTTTGGAGACCCAGTACTTC. Translating it yields CSARLDRGLETQYF. The chain carries TRBV20-1 and TRBJ2-5, with 8 bases lining up with TRBD1. The CDR3 loop spans 14 amino acids. After removal of 6 bases from V and 5 bases from J, the junction contained 11 bases not matched to a gene. Germline V gene lookup returns CDR1 DFQATT and CDR2 SNEGSKA (reference sequence).

This clonotype showed up many times. The chain has TRBV7-2 and TRBJ2-5; no clear D gene. The germline gives CDR1 SGHTA, CDR2 FQGNSA. The CDR3 is 13 amino acids. V lost 2 bases and J lost 6, with 10 bases in between. The CDR3 loop reads CASSLLSDQTQYF. The CDR3, as DNA: TGTGCCAGCAGCTTATTGTCGGACCAGACCCAGTACTTC.

The genes are TRBV30 and TRBJ1-1; D uncertain. The CDR3 spans 15 residues. CDR1 is GTSNPN, CDR2 SVGIG, per germline (reference sequence). V shed 4 bases and J shed 5 bases, with 20 bases lying between them. The CDR3 sequence is CAWTRTAAWETEAFF. Written as DNA, the CDR3 is TGTGCCTGGACCCGGACGGCGGCTTGGGAAACTGAAGCTTTCTTT.

Worth noting for this clonotype: This could be a read error, since a much larger clone is one nucleotide away. The chain is built from TRBV13 and TRBJ2-5, with 8 bases fitting TRBD2. CDR3 size: 13 residues. The junction had 9 bases not matched to a gene; V was cut back by 10 bases and J by 5 bases. Germline assignment: CDR1 PRHDT and CDR2 FYEKMQ (reference sequence). DNA for the CDR3: TGTGCCAACGCGGGGGGTCGCGATGAGACCCAGTACTTC. It is translated as CANAGGRDETQYF.

This clonotype was detected once. Since a far larger clone is one base different, this is likely a read error. V and J are TRBV6-1 and TRBJ1-1; D perhaps matches TRBD1 (5 bases). The germline gives CDR1 MNHNS, CDR2 SASEGT. The CDR3 has 13 amino acids. The CDR3 is CATSDRGGTEAFF. The CDR3 nucleotides are TGTGCCACCAGTGATCGGGGGGGCACTGAAGCTTTCTTT.

The J gene is TRBJ1-3, the V gene TRBV19; D not resolved. Looked up from germline, CDR1 is LNHDA and CDR2 is SQIVND (reference sequence). Trimming removed 5 bases at V and 2 bases at J, with 10 bases between. The CDR3 sequence is 14 residues long. The DNA for the CDR3 is TGTGCCAGTAGTGTCTCTTCCACTGGAAACACCATATATTTT. Translated, it gives CASSVSSTGNTIYF.

The chain joins TRBV5-5 to TRBJ1-1; D is ambiguous. Germline CDR1 reads SGHKS; CDR2 reads YYEKEE (reference sequence). This CDR3 has 17 amino acids. Trimming pared 0 bases from V and 1 base from J, leaving 16 bases between. The CDR3 DNA follows: TGTGCCAGCAGCTTGGCCGGCGGAGGACGGCCGAACACTGAAGCTTTCTTT. Its translation: CASSLAGGGRPNTEAFF.

This clonotype was picked up many times. The chain combines TRBV2 with TRBJ2-2, with 8 bases matching TRBD2. V shed 2 bases and J 1 base; nucleotides not matched to a gene: 3. Germline lookup yields CDR1 SNHLY and CDR2 FYNNEI. The CDR3 has 16 residues. CDR3 nucleotide sequence: TGTGCCAGCAGTGAAACCAGCGGGAGGAACACCGGGGAGCTGTTTTTT. Translated: CASSETSGRNTGELFF.

This clonotype was detected a few times. The chain combines TRBV7-2 with TRBJ2-4, with D maybe TRBD2 (6 bases). The CDR3 covers 14 residues. CDR1 is SGHTA, CDR2 FQGNSA, per germline. Trimming took off 5 bases at V and 1 base at J, with 9 bases between the two ends. The CDR3 region is CASSPAGAKNIQYF. In nucleotides, the CDR3 is TGTGCCAGCAGCCCCGCGGGGGCCAAAAACATTCAGTACTTC.

This clonotype was detected a few times. The chain is built from TRBV2 and TRBJ2-3; tentatively, D is TRBD2 (5 bases). Trimming cost V 7 bases and J 2 bases, with 13 bases left between them. The germline CDR1 and CDR2 sequences are SNHLY and FYNNEI. The CDR3 loop spans 14 amino acids. CDR3 sequence reads: CASNLPTTTDTQYF. The CDR3 DNA sequence: TGTGCCAGCAACCTCCCGACTACCACAGATACGCAGTATTTT.

Ten or more counts support this clonotype. The chain has TRBV2 and TRBJ2-2, with D possibly matching TRBD1 (6 bases). In germline, CDR1 is SNHLY, CDR2 FYNNEI. The CDR3 totals 15 residues. Trimming shortened V by 6 bases and J by 0 bases, and 11 bases separated the two germline ends. For the CDR3, the DNA is TGTGCCAGCAGGCAACAGGGATCGAACACCGGGGAGCTGTTTTTT. This gives the protein CASRQQGSNTGELFF.

This clonotype was seen a few times. The chain has TRBV15 and TRBJ2-1; no reliable D call. The CDR3 runs to 14 residues. V was trimmed by 0 bases and J by 4 bases, leaving 7 bases between them. The germline V gene has CDR1 LNHNV and CDR2 YYDKDF (reference sequence). CDR3 in amino acids: CATSRDPVYNEQFF. The CDR3 DNA follows: TGTGCCACCAGCAGAGATCCCGTATACAATGAGCAGTTCTTC.

This clonotype has more than one count but fewer than ten. V gene TRBV27 combines with J gene TRBJ2-2; possibly TRBD1 for D (5 bases). The V gene's germline CDR1 is MNHEY and CDR2 SMNVEV (reference sequence). The CDR3 length is 14 residues. Trimming took off 3 bases at V and 6 bases at J, with 11 bases between the two ends. The CDR3: CASSFQGMPGELFF. The CDR3 DNA is TGTGCCAGCAGTTTTCAGGGAATGCCCGGGGAGCTGTTTTTT.

V gene TRBV15 combines with J gene TRBJ2-1, with TRBD1 matching over 9 bases. The ends lost 0 bases at V and 5 bases at J; junction bases unmatched: 11. The CDR3 length is 18 residues. In germline, CDR1 is LNHNV, CDR2 YYDKDF (reference sequence). CDR3 coding DNA: TGTGCCACCAGCAGAGACCTGGCACCGGGACAGGGCGACAATGAGCAGTTCTTC. Encoded protein: CATSRDLAPGQGDNEQFF.

This clonotype was counted at least ten times. The V and J genes are TRBV29-1 and TRBJ1-2; D is perhaps TRBD1 (5 bases). Germline lookup yields CDR1 SQVTM and CDR2 ANQGSEA. The V end was cut by 4 bases, the J end by 7 bases, with 13 bases between. The length of the CDR3 is 12 residues. CDR3 DNA sequence: TGCAGCGTTGGGGGGACCGGCGTTGGCTACACCTTC. This encodes CSVGGTGVGYTF.

The rearrangement joins TRBV11-1 to TRBJ2-3, with 8 bases that match TRBD1. The CDR3 contains 15 residues. Trimming cost V 3 bases and J 1 base; bases outside gene matches: 3. Germline CDR1 SGHAT, CDR2 FQDESV (reference sequence). The CDR3 spells CASSLPGQGTDTQYF. For the CDR3, the DNA is TGTGCCAGCAGCTTGCCGGGACAGGGCACAGATACGCAGTATTTT.

The table lists this clonotype with many counts. The rearrangement joins TRBV9 to TRBJ1-2, with no clear D. CDR1 is SGDLS and CDR2 is YYNGEE in the germline V gene. The CDR3 runs to 16 residues. The V gene lost 1 base and the J gene lost 2 bases, with 15 bases spanning the gap. The CDR3 sequence: CASSVTARSENYGYTF. The CDR3 region has the DNA TGTGCCAGCAGCGTAACGGCGAGGAGCGAGAACTATGGCTACACCTTC.

This clonotype was observed a handful of times. The J gene is TRBJ1-2, the V gene TRBV19; 8 bases are a match to TRBD1. CDR1 is LNHDA, CDR2 SQIVND, per germline (reference sequence). There are 13 residues in the CDR3. J gave up 3 bases and V 9 bases, and 6 bases lay outside the gene matches. CDR3 amino acids: CASLDRDDYGYTF. DNA of the CDR3: TGTGCCAGCCTGGACAGGGATGACTATGGCTACACCTTC.

The DNA of the CDR3 is TGCGCCAGCAGCCAAGATCCGACAGGGGGGGAGACCCAGTACTTC. It specifies CASSQDPTGGETQYF. This chain uses TRBV4-3 with TRBJ2-5, with TRBD1 identical over 9 bases. Germline lookup yields CDR1 LGHNA and CDR2 YSLEER. CDR3 length equals 15 residues. V was pared by 0 bases and J by 5 bases, with 4 bases of the junction left unmatched.

This clonotype was counted a few times. The V and J genes are TRBV12-3 or TRBV12-4 and TRBJ1-5; tentatively, D is TRBD1 (5 bases). This CDR3 comprises 16 residues. The V and J ends lost 10 bases and 0 bases respectively, with 19 bases between them. DNA for the CDR3: TGTGCCACCACATTGGAAACGGGACTTAGCAATCAGCCCCAGCATTTT. This gives the protein CATTLETGLSNQPQHF.

This clonotype was observed a handful of times. The CDR3 DNA reads as TGTGCCAGCAGCGAACGGACAGGGAGGGACACTGAAGCTTTCTTT. The encoded protein is CASSERTGRDTEAFF. The chain couples TRBV11-2 to TRBJ1-1; 8 positions agree with TRBD1. The CDR3 totals 15 residues. Losses at the gene ends were 5 bases for V and 3 bases for J; bases not matched to a gene: 8. From germline, CDR1 is SGHAT and CDR2 FQNNGV.

CDR3 bases: TGTGCCAGCAGCGGGGGACTAGCGCCTCCCTACGAGCAGTACTTC. Translation: CASSGGLAPPYEQYF. This chain links TRBV2 with TRBJ2-7; 10 bases line up with TRBD2. The length of the CDR3 is 15 residues. Germline CDR1 and CDR2: SNHLY and FYNNEI. J lost 2 bases, V lost 6 bases, and 7 bases had no gene match. The full variable domain, in which reference TRBV2 and TRBJ2-7 provide the parts outside the CDR3, is EPEVTQTPSHQVTQMGQEVILRCVPISNHLYFYWYRQILGQKVEFLVSFYNNEISEKSEIFDDQFSVERPDGSNFTLKIRSTKLEDSAMYFCASSGGLAPPYEQYFGPGTRLTVT.

This clonotype has just one count. The V and J genes are TRBV19 and TRBJ1-5; unclear D gene. Looked up from germline, CDR1 is LNHDA and CDR2 is SQIVND (reference sequence). Between the trimmed V and J ends, which lost 2 bases and 0 bases, there was a span of 8 bases. This CDR3 spans 15 amino acids. CDR3 sequence (DNA): TGTGCCAGTAGTATAACAGTTTATAGCAATCAGCCCCAGCATTTT. It translates to CASSITVYSNQPQHF.